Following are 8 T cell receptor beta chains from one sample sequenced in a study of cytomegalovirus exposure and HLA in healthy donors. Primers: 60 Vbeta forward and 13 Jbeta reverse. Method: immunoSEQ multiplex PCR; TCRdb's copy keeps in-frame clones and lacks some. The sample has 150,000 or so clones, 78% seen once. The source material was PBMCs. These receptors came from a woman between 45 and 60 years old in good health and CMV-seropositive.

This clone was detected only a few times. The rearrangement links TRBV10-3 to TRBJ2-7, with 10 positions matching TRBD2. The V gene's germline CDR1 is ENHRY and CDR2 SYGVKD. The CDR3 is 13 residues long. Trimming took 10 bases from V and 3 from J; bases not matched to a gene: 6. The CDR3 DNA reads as TGTGCCACCCGGACTAGCGGTTTCTACGAGCAGTACTTC. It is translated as CATRTSGFYEQYF.

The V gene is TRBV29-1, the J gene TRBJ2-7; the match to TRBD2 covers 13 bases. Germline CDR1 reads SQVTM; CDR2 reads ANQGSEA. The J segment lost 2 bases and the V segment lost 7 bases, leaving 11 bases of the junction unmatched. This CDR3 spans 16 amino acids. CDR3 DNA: TGCAGCGCCGCAGGGACTAGCGGGACCGTCCCCTACGAGCAGTACTTC. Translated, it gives CSAAGTSGTVPYEQYF.

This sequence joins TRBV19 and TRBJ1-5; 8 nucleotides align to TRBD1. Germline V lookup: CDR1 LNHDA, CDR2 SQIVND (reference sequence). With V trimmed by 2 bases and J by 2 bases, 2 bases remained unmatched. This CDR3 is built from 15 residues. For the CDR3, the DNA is TGTGCCAGTAGTATACAGGGACAGGGCAATCAGCCCCAGCATTTT. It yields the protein CASSIQGQGNQPQHF. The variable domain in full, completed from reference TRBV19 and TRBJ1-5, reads DGGITQSPKYLFRKEGQNVTLSCEQNLNHDAMYWYRQDPGQGLRLIYYSQIVNDFQKGDIAEGYSVSREKKESFPLTVTSAQKNPTAFYLCASSIQGQGNQPQHFGDGTRLSIL.

This CDR3 reads CASSPEINYGYTF. CDR3 coding DNA: TGTGCCAGCTCACCGGAGATTAACTATGGCTACACCTTC. This chain connects TRBV18 to TRBJ1-2; no firm D call. CDR3 length: 13 amino acids. In germline, CDR1 is KGHSH, CDR2 LQKENI. V gave up 3 bases and J gave up 1 base, with 6 bases separating them.

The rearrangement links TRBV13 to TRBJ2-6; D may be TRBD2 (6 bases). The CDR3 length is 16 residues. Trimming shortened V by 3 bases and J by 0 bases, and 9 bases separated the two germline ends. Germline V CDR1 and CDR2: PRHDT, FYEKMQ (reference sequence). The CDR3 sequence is CASSLWRDSGANVLTF. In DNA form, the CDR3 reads TGTGCCAGCAGCTTGTGGAGGGACTCTGGGGCCAACGTCCTGACTTTC.

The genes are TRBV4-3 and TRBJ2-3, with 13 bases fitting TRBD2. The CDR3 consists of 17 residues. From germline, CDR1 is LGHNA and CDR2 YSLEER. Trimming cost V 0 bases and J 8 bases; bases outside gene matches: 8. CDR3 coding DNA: TGCGCCAGCAGCCAAGATTTACTAGCGGGAGGGCCCGGTACGCAGTATTTT. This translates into CASSQDLLAGGPGTQYF.

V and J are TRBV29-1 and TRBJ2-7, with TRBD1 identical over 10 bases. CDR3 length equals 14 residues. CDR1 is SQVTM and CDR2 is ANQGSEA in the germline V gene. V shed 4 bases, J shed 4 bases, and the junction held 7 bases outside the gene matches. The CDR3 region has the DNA TGCAGCGTTGGGGGTGGACAGGGGGTATACGAGCAGTACTTC. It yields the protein CSVGGGQGVYEQYF.

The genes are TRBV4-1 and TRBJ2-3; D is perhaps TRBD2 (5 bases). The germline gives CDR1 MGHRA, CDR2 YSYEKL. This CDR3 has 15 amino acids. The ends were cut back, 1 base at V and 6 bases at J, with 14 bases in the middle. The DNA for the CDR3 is TGCGCCAGCAGCCAAGTCTCCCTTCGGAGGGATACGCAGTATTTT. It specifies CASSQVSLRRDTQYF.